These 17 T cell receptor beta chains were all obtained from the same sample, sequenced in a study of T cells after yellow fever vaccination (dated 2019 in TCRdb). The method behind the library was 5' RACE. The instrument was an Illumina HiSeq 2500. TCRdb redid the processing of the public reads, applying fastp at Q25 and MiXCR, and retained in-frame beta chains. Every CDR3 protein is listed once, alongside the most common genes and DNA of its rows. The sample has under 550,000 distinct CDR3 sequences on record, about a fifth of them singletons. The ten biggest clones cover about 15% of the sample. The meaning of the sample's treatment or condition label: live attenuated yellow fever vaccine strain. The material was PBMCs, obtained roughly 20 days after the first yellow fever vaccination. The receptors here all came from a man aged 18 to 35 who received the YFV17D yellow fever vaccine.

To note about this clonotype: No conserved phenylalanine or tryptophan ends this CDR3, so it is likely a read error. V is TRBV7-2 and J is TRBJ1-2; 7 nucleotides match TRBD1. V shed 5 bases and J 1 base; nucleotides not matched to a gene: 7. This CDR3 spans 15 amino acids. Germline loops: CDR1 SGHTA, CDR2 FQGNSA. In DNA form, the CDR3 reads TGTGCCAGCAGCCCGCGGGACAGCCGTAACTATGGCTACACCTCC. It yields the protein CASSPRDSRNYGYTS.

This clonotype appeared a few times. V and J are TRBV9 and TRBJ1-2; 10 bases are shared with TRBD1. The CDR3 is 14 amino acids. From germline, CDR1 is SGDLS and CDR2 YYNGEE. With 5 bases clipped from V and 6 bases from J, the junction kept 7 bases outside the gene matches. The CDR3 region has the DNA TGTGCCAGCAGTCTTAGGACAGGGGGGAATGGCTACACCTTC. This codes for CASSLRTGGNGYTF.

This clonotype was seen a handful of times. V gene TRBV19 combines with J gene TRBJ1-1; 10 bases are shared with TRBD1. The CDR3 has 15 residues. Germline-derived CDR1 and CDR2 are LNHDA and SQIVND (reference sequence). V was clipped by 4 bases and J by 2 bases; unmatched bases: 4. The CDR3 sequence: CASSTDRGLNTEAFF. Written as DNA, the CDR3 is TGTGCCAGTAGTACTGACAGGGGGCTAAACACTGAAGCTTTCTTT. The whole variable domain, remainder taken from reference TRBV19 and TRBJ1-1, is DGGITQSPKYLFRKEGQNVTLSCEQNLNHDAMYWYRQDPGQGLRLIYYSQIVNDFQKGDIAEGYSVSREKKESFPLTVTSAQKNPTAFYLCASSTDRGLNTEAFFGQGTRLTVV.

This clonotype appeared a few times. The rearrangement links TRBV20-1 to TRBJ2-2; the match to TRBD1 covers 7 bases. The CDR3 runs 15 residues. Germline CDR1 and CDR2: DFQATT and SNEGSKA (reference sequence). V trimming: 3 bases; J trimming: 4 bases; junction bases outside the gene matches: 8. CDR3 coding DNA: TGCAGTGCTAGGGGGACAGACGAAAGCACCGGGGAGCTGTTTTTT. Translating gives CSARGTDESTGELFF.

At least ten counts were recorded for this clonotype. This chain connects TRBV7-6 to TRBJ1-5; TRBD1 matches 10 bases. V shed 5 bases, J shed 2 bases, and the junction held 6 bases outside the gene matches. Germline loops: CDR1 SGHVS, CDR2 FNYEAQ. The CDR3 is 16 residues long. CDR3 nucleotide sequence: TGTGCCAGCAGCGCCGGGACAGGGGAGGGCAATCAGCCCCAGCATTTT. Amino acids: CASSAGTGEGNQPQHF.

The rearrangement joins TRBV4-3 to TRBJ1-6; D not resolved. V lost 0 bases, J lost 6 bases, and 12 bases lay in between. This CDR3 contains 16 residues. Looked up from germline, CDR1 is LGHNA and CDR2 is YSLEER. For the CDR3, the DNA is TGCGCCAGCAGCCAAGATGGGAAAGGGTTTAATTCACCCCTCCACTTT. This sequence encodes CASSQDGKGFNSPLHF.

This clonotype was detected only a few times. This chain links TRBV7-2 with TRBJ1-1; 7 positions agree with TRBD1. J gave up 8 bases and V 6 bases, and 0 bases lay outside the gene matches. The CDR3 is 10 amino acids. CDR1 and CDR2 (germline): SGHTA, FQGNSA. The CDR3 spells CASRGQEAFF. As DNA, the CDR3 is TGTGCCAGCAGGGGACAGGAAGCTTTCTTT.

CDR3 in amino acids: CASSIAGIDEQFF. Written as DNA, the CDR3 is TGTGCCAGCAGCATAGCGGGAATAGATGAGCAGTTCTTC. V and J are TRBV28 and TRBJ2-1; 8 bases match TRBD2. The germline V gene has CDR1 MDHEN and CDR2 SYDVKM. The CDR3 consists of 13 residues. J gave up 8 bases and V 6 bases, and 6 bases lay outside the gene matches.

J is TRBJ1-3 and V is TRBV9; D gene unclear. The CDR3 runs 14 residues. CDR1 and CDR2 from the germline V gene are SGDLS and YYNGEE. The V end lost 0 bases, the J end lost 7 bases, and 11 bases lay between the germline ends. This CDR3 is CASSVGPGGNTIYF. CDR3 coding DNA: TGTGCCAGCAGCGTAGGCCCGGGTGGTAACACCATATATTTT.

This clonotype was recorded only once. V usage is TRBV24-1 and J usage is TRBJ2-5; TRBD1 is a possible D gene (6 bases). Germline V gene data show CDR1 as KGHDR and CDR2 as SFDVKD. CDR3 length equals 16 residues. V was shortened by 4 bases and J by 5 bases, with 19 bases between the two germline ends. DNA of the CDR3: TGTGCCACCAGTGACCCACAGGACAGTCCGGGGGAGACCCAGTACTTC. Amino acid sequence: CATSDPQDSPGETQYF.

This clonotype was seen only a few times. The chain carries TRBV7-3 and TRBJ2-1, with a weak D call TRBD1 (5 bases). The CDR3 is made up of 13 amino acids. Germline lookup yields CDR1 SGHTA and CDR2 FQGTGA. V lost 5 bases, J lost 5 bases, and 10 bases lay in between. CDR3 residues: CASSRQTDNEQFF. The CDR3 DNA reads TGTGCCAGCAGCCGACAGACTGACAATGAGCAGTTCTTC.

A few counts support this clonotype. This sequence joins TRBV4-2 and TRBJ2-1; 7 nucleotides align to TRBD2. Germline-derived CDR1 and CDR2 are LGHNA and YNFKEQ. The CDR3 covers 18 residues. The ends lost 2 bases at V and 5 bases at J; junction bases unmatched: 15. CDR3 protein: CASSQWGLTGGGNNEQFF. In DNA, the CDR3 is TGTGCCAGCAGCCAATGGGGACTAACCGGGGGTGGCAACAATGAGCAGTTCTTC.

At least ten counts were recorded for this clonotype. This rearrangement joins TRBV15 to TRBJ1-2; 8 bases match TRBD1. V dropped 3 bases and J dropped 6; count of bases not matched to a gene: 6. The CDR3 is 14 amino acids. Germline loops: CDR1 LNHNV, CDR2 YYDKDF (reference sequence). The DNA of the CDR3 is TGTGCCACCAGCAGCCGCAGGGGGCCGAATGGCTACACCTTC. Protein sequence: CATSSRRGPNGYTF. Full variable domain (remainder filled in from reference TRBV15 and TRBJ1-2): DAMVIQNPRYQVTQFGKPVTLSCSQTLNHNVMYWYQQKSSQAPKLLFHYYDKDFNNEADTPDNFQSRRPNTSFCFLDIRSPGLGDTAMYLCATSSRRGPNGYTFGSGTRLTVV.

This clonotype was detected a few times. The chain links TRBV5-4 to TRBJ2-3; the D gene could be TRBD1 or TRBD2 (5 bases each). Trimming took 5 bases from V and 4 from J, leaving 17 bases between them. CDR3 length: 15 amino acids. Germline CDR1 is SGHNT and CDR2 is YYREEE (reference sequence). CDR3 coding DNA: TGTGCCAGCAGAGCCGCGTCCGGGGCCGCAGATACGCAGTATTTT. Its translation: CASRAASGAADTQYF.

The J gene is TRBJ2-1, the V gene TRBV11-2, with 13 bases matching TRBD2. The CDR3 is 20 amino acids. Per the germline V gene, CDR1 is SGHAT and CDR2 is FQNNGV. V lost 5 bases and J lost 0; bases outside the gene matches: 13. CDR3 protein: CASSNTHGLAGDHSYNEQFF. In nucleotides, the CDR3 is TGTGCCAGCAGCAATACCCACGGACTAGCGGGGGATCACTCCTACAATGAGCAGTTCTTC.

The chain carries TRBV7-6 and TRBJ2-2; maybe TRBD2 (7 bases). The V and J ends lost 1 base and 4 bases respectively, with 16 bases between them. This CDR3 has 17 amino acids. Germline V lookup: CDR1 SGHVS, CDR2 FNYEAQ. CDR3 bases: TGTGCCAGCAGCTTAGGACCACGCGGGGGCATCACCGGGGAGCTGTTTTTT. Protein sequence: CASSLGPRGGITGELFF.

Regarding this clonotype: The conserved phenylalanine or tryptophan normally closing the CDR3 is absent here, so this likely arose from a read error. The chain is built from TRBV7-2 and TRBJ2-3, with 9 positions matching TRBD1. V shed 5 bases, J shed 2 bases, and the junction held 5 bases outside the gene matches. CDR3 size: 15 residues. CDR1 and CDR2 from the germline V gene are SGHTA and FQGNSA. CDR3 in amino acids: CASSAGTGITDTQYL. The CDR3 nucleotides are TGTGCCAGCAGCGCCGGGACAGGGATCACAGATACGCAGTATCTT.